These T cell receptor beta chains were read from a single sample in a study of T cell responses to AZD1222 COVID-19 vaccine. Libraries were prepared by immunoSEQ multiplex PCR; TCRdb keeps only in-frame clonotypes and omits some of them. This sample carries over 120,000 clones, approximately 92% of them seen once, and the ten largest clones take around 1.6%. The specimen was peripheral blood, collected on day 0 of AZD1222 vaccination. These receptors all come from an adult in good health. Each CDR3 is given without its conserved first and last residue. The order of the fields is V gene, clone size, J gene, CDR3 protein. For some rows the clone size is stated as once, few or many, or as a class when expanded; others skip it.

TRBV4-1	once	TRBJ1-3	ASSRGSSTGIFGNTIY
TRBV11-2	NA	TRBJ2-7	ASSPLSRTGGYEQY
TRBV7-8	NA	TRBJ2-1	ASSRFASPEQF
TRBV9	NA	TRBJ1-5	ASSVGGQSNQPQH
TRBV6-5	NA	TRBJ1-6	ASRHRDRGDSPLH
TRBV18	few	TRBJ2-3	ASSSRTDTQY
TRBV28	NA	TRBJ1-2	ASSSEGPLDYT
TRBV5-1	few	TRBJ2-1	ASSDENTGNEQF
TRBV28	NA	TRBJ2-6	ASSSILASAASGANVLT
TRBV7-8	NA	TRBJ2-2	ASSRISGGGLGAGELF
TRBV6-5	few	TRBJ1-5	ASSYSGGTQPQH
TRBV5-5	NA	TRBJ2-2	ASSLANDRVAGELF
TRBV6-5	NA	TRBJ2-7	ASSRSQGLIYEQY
TRBV5-8	once	TRBJ1-1	ASSLVAGRGANTEAF
TRBV20-1	NA	TRBJ2-1	SAQIRYEQF
TRBV30	NA	TRBJ2-7	AWTDSYEQY
TRBV7-2	NA	TRBJ2-1	ASSLRAGVGNEQF
TRBV14	NA	TRBJ1-6	ASSQDLAGSNSPLH
TRBV12-3/TRBV12-4	NA	TRBJ1-1	ASSLLANTEAF
TRBV28	NA	TRBJ2-2	ASSFQRLAGTGELF
TRBV5-5	NA	TRBJ1-4	ASSLEAEGKLF
TRBV5-1	NA	TRBJ1-1	ASSLVAGLDTEAF
TRBV28	NA	TRBJ1-2	ASNPGHGVGLAYGYT
TRBV9	NA	TRBJ2-3	ASSSRSGGRGDTQY